Each of the 5 T cell receptor beta chains below was sequenced from the same sample in a study of OX40 agonist ivuxolimab in advanced cancers. Profiled with immunoSEQ multiplex PCR; TCRdb holds only in-frame clones, not every one. The sample holds around 56,000 clones; around 86% are singletons and the top ten take roughly 4.4%. The sample in question was CD4+ or CD8+ T cells sorted from blood, obtained in a trial of the OX40 agonist ivuxolimab. These receptors were obtained from an adult with an advanced solid tumor such as melanoma, head and neck, liver or kidney cancer.

This chain connects TRBV28 to TRBJ1-1, with D uncertain. The CDR3 covers 15 residues. V shed 8 bases and J shed 5 bases, with 21 bases lying between them. Germline-derived CDR1 and CDR2 are MDHEN and SYDVKM. CDR3 residues: CASVVVGVRGTEAFF. CDR3 DNA: TGTGCCAGCGTGGTCGTAGGTGTCCGGGGTACTGAAGCTTTCTTT.

The V and J genes are TRBV11-1 and TRBJ2-7, with D hard to call. Per the germline V gene, CDR1 is SGHAT and CDR2 is FQDESV (reference sequence). Trimming stripped 6 bases from V and 2 bases from J, with 5 bases between. The CDR3 covers 11 residues. The CDR3 protein is CASRGTYEQYF. CDR3 in DNA: TGTGCCAGCAGGGGGACCTACGAGCAGTACTTC.

The chain combines TRBV28 with TRBJ1-1, with a weak D call TRBD1 (6 bases). Germline V gives CDR1 MDHEN, CDR2 SYDVKM. The length of the CDR3 is 13 residues. V lost 3 bases and J 4 bases, leaving 9 bases between the germline ends. This CDR3 is CASSLGRGTEAFF. CDR3 nucleotides: TGTGCCAGCAGTTTGGGCAGGGGCACTGAAGCTTTCTTT. Looking up the rest from reference TRBV28 and TRBJ1-1 gives the full variable domain: DVKVTQSSRYLVKRTGEKVFLECVQDMDHENMFWYRQDPGLGLRLIYFSYDVKMKEKGDIPEGYSVSREKKERFSLILESASTNQTSMYLCASSLGRGTEAFFGQGTRLTVV.

The chain joins TRBV11-2 to TRBJ2-7; 9 bases agree with TRBD2. With V trimmed by 4 bases and J by 4 bases, 5 bases remained unmatched. Germline V CDR1 and CDR2: SGHAT, FQNNGV. This CDR3 contains 14 residues. As DNA, the CDR3 is TGTGCCAGCAGCTCCAGGGCGGGGGGGTACGAGCAGTACTTC. This encodes CASSSRAGGYEQYF.

This sequence joins TRBV13 and TRBJ2-3; possibly TRBD2 for D (6 bases). The germline CDR1 and CDR2 sequences are PRHDT and FYEKMQ (reference sequence). The CDR3 has 13 residues. The germline V and J ends were trimmed by 5 bases and 5 bases, with 11 bases remaining between them. For the CDR3, the DNA is TGTGCCAGCAGCCGGCGGGGCCGAGATACGCAGTATTTT. This encodes CASSRRGRDTQYF.